At least ten counts were recorded for the clone carrying this T cell receptor (beta chain). The sample is drawn from a study of T cells in Graves' hyperthyroidism and ophthalmopathy. Amplification yielded TCR beta CDR3 regions, with RNA transcripts as the source. Using the HTBI primer set, a first-round RT-PCR was run on the TCR CDR3. TCRdb fed the multiplex PCR reads into MiXCR, producing one record per CDR3 protein. Of hundreds of thousands of distinct CDR3 sequences listed, about 13% are singletons. Germline loops: CDR1 MDHEN, CDR2 SYDVKM. The CDR3 is made up of 14 amino acids. V was clipped by 6 bases and J by 2 bases, with 13 bases between them.

V is TRBV28 and J is TRBJ1-1; a possible D gene is TRBD1 (5 bases). The source of this sequence is a woman aged 18 to 35 with Graves' hyperthyroidism. Sequencing was performed on blood. Here the CDR3 DNA reads TGTGCCAGCAGGTCCGGGACGGTAAACACTGAAGCTTTCTTT. As protein: CASRSGTVNTEAFF.